This T cell receptor (beta chain) was captured by sequencing in a study of shared clonotypes between healthy human individuals. Overall study findings and caveats: Generation of non-shared clonotypes was less probable than generation of clonotypes shared by all four donors.

The study drew its donors from healthy HIV-negative adults without recent acute infections or vaccinations. Regarding this clone: The antigen is not known.

This CDR3 is built from 17 residues. Trimming cost V 0 bases and J 3 bases, with 17 bases left between them. CDR1 is ENHRY and CDR2 is SYGVKD in the germline V gene. Splitting of each subset's genomic DNA was done evenly across several immunoSEQ plates. Some 30,000 T cell genomes, or approximately 0.2 ug DNA, went into the sorted-subset replicate PCRs. Libraries were prepared by immunoSEQ multiplex PCR; TCRdb keeps only in-frame clonotypes and omits some of them. The profile shows about 1.1 million clones, approximately 80% of them singletons. Sequencing was performed on memory CD4+ T cells from PBMCs. The subset is: CD45RA-negative fraction. The receptor was isolated from a man aged 18 to 35 in good health. Some clones in this sample may be carry-over from other donors' samples. J is TRBJ1-1 and V is TRBV10-3, with D perhaps matching TRBD1 (6 bases). CDR3 residues: CAISESSWGQLDTEAFF. CDR3 nucleotides: TGTGCCATCAGTGAGTCGAGCTGGGGGCAGCTGGACACTGAAGCTTTCTTT.